The 29 T cell receptor beta chains reported below all come from one sample, sequenced in a study of T-cell memory formation after mild COVID-19. TCRdb reprocessed the 5' RACE reads with MiXCR, giving one entry per CDR3 protein. Found here are 360,000 or so distinct CDR3 sequences, 25% to 30% of them singletons; the top ten hold about 13%. Sequencing was done on a sample of PBMCs or a T cell subset sorted from them (not recorded which). These receptors were collected from an adult woman who had mild COVID-19 (a few samples of this study predate the infection). Cell type and time point are not known.

This rearrangement joins TRBV29-1 to TRBJ2-3; D gene unclear. Trimming cost V 6 bases and J 2 bases, with 9 bases left between them. The CDR3 sequence is 12 residues long. Germline V gene data show CDR1 as SQVTM and CDR2 as ANQGSEA. The CDR3 loop reads CSVVTATDTQYF. The DNA of the CDR3 is TGCAGCGTCGTGACCGCCACAGATACGCAGTATTTT.

Note on this clonotype: A junction boundary mismatches the germline segment, possibly from a read error. This rearrangement joins TRBV24-1 to TRBJ1-1; D not resolved. Germline assignment: CDR1 KGHDR and CDR2 SFDVKD. The CDR3 runs 13 residues. CDR3 DNA: TGTGCCACCAGTGATGTCTTAAACAGTGAAGCTTTCTTT. Protein: CATSDVLNSEAFF.

This clonotype occurred once. The chain couples TRBV7-9 to TRBJ1-2; D is undetermined. This CDR3 is 12 amino acids long. Trimming stripped 5 bases from V and 2 bases from J, with 6 bases between. CDR1 and CDR2 (germline): SEHNR, FQNEAQ (reference sequence). DNA for the CDR3: TGTGCCAGCAGCCGCCGGAACTATGGCTACACCTTC. This encodes CASSRRNYGYTF.

This clonotype was picked up a small number of times. The genes are TRBV29-1 and TRBJ2-7; D is perhaps TRBD1 (6 bases). With 5 bases removed from V and 3 bases from J, the gap between germline ends came to 14 bases. This CDR3 comprises 13 residues. Germline-derived CDR1 and CDR2 are SQVTM and ANQGSEA. Here the CDR3 reads CSVSGTNGYEQYF. The CDR3 DNA reads TGCAGCGTTTCCGGGACAAACGGCTACGAGCAGTACTTC.

The rearrangement uses TRBV15 and TRBJ2-2, with TRBD1 matching 7 bases. The germline V gene encodes CDR1 LNHNV and CDR2 YYDKDF (reference sequence). The junction had 11 bases not matched to a gene; V was cut back by 5 bases and J by 2 bases. The CDR3 consists of 17 residues. The chain's CDR3 is CATSGIRDSSNTGELFF. CDR3 sequence (DNA): TGTGCCACCAGCGGTATCCGGGACAGCTCAAACACCGGGGAGCTGTTTTTT. Variable domain in full (rest from reference TRBV15 and TRBJ2-2): DAMVIQNPRYQVTQFGKPVTLSCSQTLNHNVMYWYQQKSSQAPKLLFHYYDKDFNNEADTPDNFQSRRPNTSFCFLDIRSPGLGDTAMYLCATSGIRDSSNTGELFFGEGSRLTVL.

This clonotype has more than one count but fewer than ten. The V and J genes are TRBV6-5 and TRBJ1-1, with a tentative D call TRBD1 (5 bases). V dropped 7 bases and J dropped 1 base, with 13 bases sitting between them. The CDR3 runs to 14 residues. Per the germline V gene, CDR1 is MNHEY and CDR2 is SVGAGI. Here the CDR3 reads CASTPGGKNTEAFF. The CDR3 DNA sequence: TGTGCCAGCACTCCGGGGGGAAAGAACACTGAAGCTTTCTTT.

This clonotype was counted only a few times. V gene TRBV5-1 combines with J gene TRBJ2-3, with D possibly matching TRBD1 (6 bases). Looked up from germline, CDR1 is SGHRS and CDR2 is YFSETQ. The CDR3 loop spans 15 amino acids. Trimming stripped 4 bases from V and 0 bases from J, with 12 bases between. CDR3 amino acids: CASSQRTDSTDTQYF. CDR3 nucleotide sequence: TGCGCCAGCAGCCAACGGACAGATAGCACAGATACGCAGTATTTT.

This chain links TRBV18 with TRBJ1-1; 7 nucleotides align to TRBD1. The CDR3 is 15 amino acids. Germline lookup yields CDR1 KGHSH and CDR2 LQKENI. V dropped 1 base and J dropped 3; count of bases not matched to a gene: 5. CDR3 region: CASSPQGAGDTEAFF. The CDR3 nucleotides read TGTGCCAGCTCACCACAGGGGGCCGGGGACACTGAAGCTTTCTTT.

In this sample, this clonotype turned up a few times. The CDR3 reads CAVRLDHNEQFF. CDR3 sequence (DNA): TGTGCCGTCCGACTCGATCACAATGAGCAGTTCTTC. V usage is TRBV21-1 and J usage is TRBJ2-1. TRBV21-1 is tagged as a pseudogene. CDR3 size: 12 residues.

This clonotype was counted only a few times. The chain employs TRBV20-1 and TRBJ2-5, with D possibly TRBD1 on 5 matching bases. Trimming took off 3 bases at V and 5 bases at J, with 19 bases between the two ends. Germline loops: CDR1 DFQATT, CDR2 SNEGSKA (reference sequence). The CDR3 totals 15 residues. CDR3: CSASSIQVAFETQYF. The CDR3 nucleotides read TGCAGTGCTAGTTCTATACAGGTTGCCTTTGAGACCCAGTACTTC.

The genes are TRBV25-1 and TRBJ2-7, with D uncertain. The CDR3 consists of 13 residues. Germline CDR1 is MGHDK and CDR2 is SYGVNS. V lost 10 bases and J lost 4, with 17 bases in between. CDR3 DNA: TGTGCCACCTTGGACGGGTTGGGGTACGAGCAGTACTTC. Protein sequence: CATLDGLGYEQYF.

This clonotype has only a few counts. The V gene is TRBV30, the J gene TRBJ1-2; TRBD1 matches 7 bases. With V trimmed by 1 base and J by 8 bases, 7 bases remained unmatched. Per germline, CDR1 GTSNPN and CDR2 SVGIG (reference sequence). The CDR3 contains 13 residues. The CDR3 bases are TGTGCCTGGAGTGGGACAGGCCTCGGGGGCTACACCTTC. It specifies CAWSGTGLGGYTF.

The chain employs TRBV12-3 or TRBV12-4 and TRBJ2-2; 10 bases fit TRBD2. CDR3 length: 15 residues. V lost 5 bases to trimming and J lost 3 bases; unmatched junction nucleotides: 3. The CDR3 nucleotides read TGTGCCAGCAGTCCACTAGCGGGATACACCGGGGAGCTGTTTTTT. It codes for CASSPLAGYTGELFF.

The table lists this clonotype with a few counts. The chain is built from TRBV6-1 and TRBJ2-2; D tentatively reads TRBD1 or TRBD2 (5 bases each). V was clipped by 5 bases and J by 5 bases, with 12 bases between them. The CDR3 runs to 14 residues. The V gene's germline CDR1 is MNHNS and CDR2 SASEGT. DNA of the CDR3: TGTGCCAGCAGTATCGGGGCGCGGACCGGGGAGCTGTTTTTT. Its translation: CASSIGARTGELFF.

This clonotype was seen more than once but under ten times. The CDR3 DNA is TGCGCCAGCAGCTTGACCAGCGGGAGGCGTTACAATGAGCAGTTCTTC. It yields the protein CASSLTSGRRYNEQFF. The rearrangement links TRBV5-1 to TRBJ2-1; 9 nucleotides align to TRBD2. CDR3 length equals 16 residues. Germline CDR1 reads SGHRS; CDR2 reads YFSETQ. V shed 1 base, J shed 4 bases, and the junction held 6 bases outside the gene matches.

The CDR3: CASSFPPGPNYGYTF. Written as DNA, the CDR3 is TGTGCCAGCAGCTTCCCTCCGGGACCGAACTATGGCTACACCTTC. The V call is TRBV7-9, the J call TRBJ1-2; TRBD1 is a possible D gene (5 bases). CDR3 length: 15 residues. The V gene's germline CDR1 is SEHNR and CDR2 FQNEAQ (reference sequence). The V end was cut by 3 bases, the J end by 2 bases, with 13 bases between. Together with reference TRBV7-9 and TRBJ1-2, the CDR3 gives the full variable domain: DTGVSQNPRHKITKRGQNVTFRCDPISEHNRLYWYRQTLGQGPEFLTYFQNEAQLEKSRLLSDRFSAERPKGSFSTLEIQRTEQGDSAMYLCASSFPPGPNYGYTFGSGTRLTVV.

This clonotype was seen ten or more times. The chain carries TRBV3-1 and TRBJ1-6; TRBD1 might be the D (6 bases). The CDR3 extends over 16 amino acids. The V end lost 0 bases, the J end lost 7 bases, and 13 bases lay between the germline ends. The germline V gene has CDR1 LGHDT and CDR2 YNNKEL (reference sequence). CDR3 region: CASSQEGTGWNSPLHF. The CDR3 region has the DNA TGTGCCAGCAGCCAAGAGGGTACAGGGTGGAATTCACCCCTCCACTTT.

Ten or more counts support this clonotype. The CDR3 nucleotides are TGCGCCAGCAGCTTTGGGGGGCCCAATGAGCAGTTCTTC. Its protein product is CASSFGGPNEQFF. The chain uses TRBV5-1 and TRBJ2-1; D assignment may be TRBD1 or TRBD2 (6 bases each). The CDR3 has 13 residues. V was cut by 2 bases and J by 6 bases, with 9 bases left in between. CDR1 is SGHRS, CDR2 YFSETQ, per germline.

CDR3 in amino acids: CASSLGGQGDSYEQYF. DNA for the CDR3: TGTGCCAGCAGCTTAGGAGGACAGGGGGATTCCTACGAGCAGTACTTC. The J gene is TRBJ2-7, the V gene TRBV7-3, with TRBD1 identical over 10 bases. Losses at the gene ends were 2 bases for V and 1 base for J; bases not matched to a gene: 5. This CDR3 region has 16 residues. CDR1 is SGHTA, CDR2 FQGTGA, per germline.

V and J are TRBV6-4 and TRBJ1-5, with TRBD1 matching 9 bases. V was clipped by 10 bases and J by 6 bases; unmatched bases: 19. CDR1 MRHNA and CDR2 SNTAGT come from the germline V gene. This CDR3 is built from 17 residues. CDR3: CATLGGVGDRDRQPQHF. CDR3 nucleotide sequence: TGTGCCACCTTGGGGGGGGTAGGGGACAGGGACCGTCAGCCCCAGCATTTT.

The rearrangement joins TRBV6-5 to TRBJ1-5; maybe TRBD1 (6 bases). V lost 3 bases to trimming and J lost 5 bases, with 14 bases between them. CDR1 and CDR2 (germline): MNHEY, SVGAGI. The CDR3 has 15 amino acids. CDR3 residues: CASSYGQGRDQPQHF. CDR3 in DNA: TGTGCCAGCAGTTATGGCCAGGGGCGAGATCAGCCCCAGCATTTT.

The rearrangement links TRBV7-9 to TRBJ1-1; 10 bases fit TRBD1. This CDR3 is 14 amino acids long. CDR1 is SEHNR and CDR2 is FQNEAQ in the germline V gene (reference sequence). The V and J ends lost 4 bases and 6 bases, in that order; junction bases with no gene match: 5. The CDR3 DNA is TGTGCCAGCAGCTCGGGACAGGGGATCGCTGAAGCTTTCTTT. It translates to CASSSGQGIAEAFF.

This rearrangement joins TRBV6-4 to TRBJ2-3; 12 bases agree with TRBD2. After removal of 4 bases from V and 4 bases from J, the junction contained 3 bases not matched to a gene. The CDR3 is made up of 15 amino acids. Germline CDR1 reads MRHNA; CDR2 reads SNTAGT. This CDR3 is CASSASGGAPDTQYF. CDR3 DNA sequence: TGTGCCAGCAGTGCTAGCGGGGGGGCCCCAGATACGCAGTATTTT.

This clonotype was recorded a few times. The chain employs TRBV12-3 or TRBV12-4 and TRBJ2-3; D is perhaps TRBD2 (5 bases). Between the trimmed V and J ends, which lost 9 bases and 2 bases, there was a span of 12 bases. The CDR3 sequence is 13 residues long. CDR3 protein: CASLEGNTDTQYF. The CDR3 bases are TGTGCCAGTCTAGAGGGCAACACAGATACGCAGTATTTT.

The rearrangement joins TRBV12-3 or TRBV12-4 to TRBJ2-2; unclear D gene. This CDR3 region has 14 residues. The V and J ends lost 2 bases and 1 base respectively, with 5 bases between them. The CDR3 spells CASSLQENTGELFF. CDR3 coding DNA: TGTGCCAGCAGTTTACAGGAGAACACCGGGGAGCTGTTTTTT.

This chain links TRBV7-9 with TRBJ2-3; D is unresolved. Germline V gene data show CDR1 as SEHNR and CDR2 as FQNEAQ (reference sequence). This CDR3 region has 12 residues. V gave up 3 bases and J gave up 5 bases, with 6 bases separating them. The CDR3 sequence is CASSFTGDTQYF. For the CDR3, the DNA is TGTGCCAGCAGCTTTACTGGAGATACGCAGTATTTT. Variable domain in full (rest from reference TRBV7-9 and TRBJ2-3): DTGVSQNPRHKITKRGQNVTFRCDPISEHNRLYWYRQTLGQGPEFLTYFQNEAQLEKSRLLSDRFSAERPKGSFSTLEIQRTEQGDSAMYLCASSFTGDTQYFGPGTRLTVL.

This clonotype was detected only a few times. The chain has TRBV29-1 and TRBJ2-7, with TRBD2 matching over 8 bases. The CDR3 totals 13 residues. Trimming took 8 bases from V and 4 from J; bases not matched to a gene: 10. From germline, CDR1 is SQVTM and CDR2 ANQGSEA. CDR3 in amino acids: CSPCLGLAYEQYF. The CDR3 coding sequence is TGCAGCCCCTGCCTTGGACTAGCTTACGAGCAGTACTTC.

This chain links TRBV6-5 with TRBJ1-2; the match to TRBD1 covers 8 bases. The CDR3 is 17 amino acids. The germline gives CDR1 MNHEY, CDR2 SVGAGI. Trimming removed 8 bases from V and 6 bases from J; junction bases left unmatched: 20. The CDR3 spells CASSSSVDRVWINGYTF. CDR3 in DNA: TGTGCCAGCTCCTCAAGCGTGGACAGGGTGTGGATTAATGGCTACACCTTC.

The chain links TRBV20-1 to TRBJ1-2; D call uncertain. V dropped 0 bases and J dropped 0 bases, with 14 bases sitting between them. Germline lookup yields CDR1 DFQATT and CDR2 SNEGSKA (reference sequence). The length of the CDR3 is 16 residues. Here the CDR3 DNA reads TGCAGTGCTAGAGATAGGCGGTCAGGCACTAACTATGGCTACACCTTC. Protein product: CSARDRRSGTNYGYTF.